The source of this T cell receptor beta chain is a study of blood T cell repertoires in COVID-19. Here immunoSEQ multiplex PCR was the method, and the copy in TCRdb shows in-frame clones only, minus some. The sample contains about half a million clones, approximately 91% of which appear only once. Points on this clone: Other DNA sequences in this sample translate to the same CDR3.

V shed 4 bases, J shed 8 bases, and the junction held 10 bases outside the gene matches. Germline V gene sequence: CDR1 SGHRS, CDR2 YFSETQ. CDR3 length: 15 residues. The source material was PBMCs or T cells enriched from blood (not recorded which). The sequence derives from an older woman who had recovered from COVID-19. The chain carries TRBV5-1 and TRBJ1-4; 8 bases fit TRBD1. The CDR3 coding sequence is TGCGCCAGCAGCCCAGCCGGGACAGGCAGCGAAAAACTGTTTTTT. Protein: CASSPAGTGSEKLFF.